The rows below give T cell receptor beta chains drawn from one sample of a study of cytomegalovirus exposure and HLA in healthy donors. TCRdb's table, derived via immunoSEQ multiplex PCR, lists solely in-frame clones and lacks some. Reported are about 77,000 clones; the ten largest clones contain approximately 15%. Sample: PBMCs. These TCRs come from a man aged 50 or older in good health and CMV-seropositive. Both conserved end residues are part of each CDR3. The D gene is left open where the match is weak.

J gene	D gene	V gene	CDR3 protein	CDR3 DNA
TRBJ1-1	NA	TRBV14	CASSQEGPWTANTEAFF	TGTGCCAGCAGCCAAGAGGGTCCTTGGACAGCGAACACTGAAGCTTTCTTT
TRBJ2-1	TRBD1	TRBV5-1	CASSPGTDNEQFF	TGCGCCAGCAGCCCAGGGACAGACAATGAGCAGTTCTTC
TRBJ2-1	NA	TRBV5-6	CASSLRGLLHNEQFF	TGTGCCAGCAGCTTGAGGGGTCTCCTCCACAATGAGCAGTTCTTC
TRBJ1-2	TRBD1	TRBV2	CASRQNRGENYGYTF	TGTGCCAGCAGACAAAACAGGGGGGAGAACTATGGCTACACCTTC
TRBJ2-3	TRBD1	TRBV7-9	CASSPPGTGGPDTQYF	TGTGCCAGCAGCCCCCCCGGGACAGGGGGCCCAGATACGCAGTATTTT
TRBJ2-6	NA	TRBV5-1	CASSPPVSGANVLTF	TGCGCCAGCAGCCCACCGGTCTCTGGGGCCAACGTCCTGACTTTC
TRBJ2-7	TRBD2	TRBV7-2	CASSRTSGPYEQYF	TGTGCCAGCAGTCGGACTAGCGGGCCTTACGAGCAGTACTTC
TRBJ2-7	NA	TRBV5-4	CASSVPTQGLVGEQYF	TGTGCCAGCAGCGTCCCTACACAGGGATTGGTCGGCGAGCAGTACTTC
TRBJ2-2	NA	TRBV5-1	CASSFSANTGELFF	TGCGCCAGCAGCTTTTCAGCGAACACCGGGGAGCTGTTTTTT
TRBJ2-2	TRBD2	TRBV7-2	CASSLGLAKAGELFF	TGTGCCAGCAGCTTAGGACTAGCCAAAGCCGGGGAGCTGTTTTTT
TRBJ1-6	NA	TRBV30	CAWDSGYNSPLHF	TGTGCCTGGGATTCGGGCTATAATTCACCCCTCCACTTT
TRBJ2-1	TRBD1	TRBV5-1	CASSLGYRGSYNEQFF	TGCGCCAGCAGCTTGGGTTACAGGGGCTCCTACAATGAGCAGTTCTTC
TRBJ1-4	NA	TRBV19	CASSRGNNEKLFF	TGTGCCAGTAGTCGAGGGAATAATGAAAAACTGTTTTTT
TRBJ1-1	NA	TRBV5-4	CASSYLQGRDTEAFF	TGTGCCAGCAGCTACCTACAGGGAAGGGACACTGAAGCTTTCTTT
TRBJ2-3	TRBD2	TRBV4-1	CAPSPGVVAGGLHDTQYF	TGCGCCCCCAGCCCGGGGGTGGTAGCGGGAGGGCTTCATGATACGCAGTATTTT
TRBJ2-7	TRBD2	TRBV19	CASSIGGRLYEQYF	TGTGCCAGTAGTATTGGCGGGAGACTATACGAGCAGTACTTC
TRBJ1-2	NA	TRBV6-5	CASSRTASGGYTF	TGTGCCAGCAGTCGGACGGCTTCGGGAGGCTACACCTTC
TRBJ1-6	TRBD1	TRBV27	CASSPRRGRNNSPLHF	TGTGCCAGCAGCCCTCGCAGGGGGCGGAATAATTCACCCCTCCACTTT
TRBJ1-2	NA	TRBV5-1	CASSLDRVNYGYTF	TGCGCCAGCAGCTTGGACAGGGTGAACTATGGCTACACCTTC
TRBJ1-1	NA	TRBV4-1	CASSQPTGTEAFF	TGCGCCAGCAGCCAGCCCACCGGGACTGAAGCTTTCTTT
TRBJ2-1	NA	TRBV28	CASSLYFGEKQFF	TGTGCCAGCAGTTTATATTTCGGGGAGAAGCAGTTCTTC
TRBJ1-2	TRBD1	TRBV4-1	CASSPTGGNYGYTF	TGCGCCAGCAGCCCGACAGGGGGAAACTATGGCTACACCTTC
TRBJ2-2	NA	TRBV6-5	CASSYGLNTGELFF	TGTGCCAGCAGTTACGGCCTGAACACCGGGGAGCTGTTTTTT
TRBJ1-1	NA	TRBV6-5	CASSYLYRQNTEAFF	TGTGCCAGCAGTTACCTCTATAGACAAAACACTGAAGCTTTCTTT
TRBJ1-1	NA	TRBV7-2	CASSSNRGGTEAFF	TGTGCCAGCAGCTCAAATAGGGGGGGCACTGAAGCTTTCTTT
TRBJ2-2	NA	TRBV5-1	CASGPQGTHGPSNTGELFF	TGCGCCAGCGGCCCGCAGGGTACTCACGGCCCTAGTAACACCGGGGAGCTGTTTTTT
TRBJ1-1	NA	TRBV5-1	CASSLEADEGEAFF	TGCGCCAGCAGCTTGGAAGCCGATGAGGGTGAAGCTTTCTTT
TRBJ1-5	NA	TRBV11-2	CASSLGQSHQPQHF	TGTGCCAGCAGCTTAGGACAGTCCCATCAGCCCCAGCATTTT
TRBJ1-1	NA	TRBV19	CASTYSSNTEAFF	TGTGCCAGTACATACAGCAGTAACACTGAAGCTTTCTTT
TRBJ2-1	NA	TRBV6-1	CASSSSSSYNEQFF	TGTGCCAGCAGTTCCTCTAGCTCCTACAATGAGCAGTTCTTC
TRBJ2-3	NA	TRBV5-1	CASSPRQESTDTQYF	TGCGCCAGCAGCCCTCGACAGGAGAGCACAGATACGCAGTATTTT
TRBJ2-6	TRBD1	TRBV5-1	CASRQGQGATGANVLTF	TGCGCCAGCAGACAGGGACAGGGGGCAACTGGGGCCAACGTCCTGACTTTC
TRBJ1-3	TRBD1	TRBV9	CASSISDRAGNTIYF	TGTGCCAGCAGCATCTCGGACAGGGCTGGAAACACCATATATTTT
TRBJ1-1	TRBD1	TRBV28	CASSLEDREAFF	TGTGCCAGCAGTTTAGAGGACAGGGAAGCTTTCTTT
TRBJ1-6	NA	TRBV27	CASSLWTAYNSPLHF	TGTGCCAGCTCCCTTTGGACAGCTTATAATTCACCCCTCCACTTT
TRBJ2-7	TRBD1	TRBV28	CASSLSGQVITYEQYF	TGTGCCAGCAGTTTATCAGGACAGGTAATTACCTACGAGCAGTACTTC